The next 5 T cell receptor beta chains were all read from a single sample in a study of blood T cell repertoires in COVID-19. The protocol was immunoSEQ multiplex PCR, while the TCRdb copy is restricted to in-frame clones and leaves out a portion. The profile shows about 190,000 clones, around four fifths of them singletons. Sequenced: peripheral blood. Receptors originate from a woman between 25 and 40 years old with acute or convalescent COVID-19.

V usage is TRBV7-9 and J usage is TRBJ2-1; 8 bases fit TRBD2. V shed 1 base, J shed 0 bases, and the junction held 5 bases outside the gene matches. This CDR3 contains 17 residues. Germline CDR1 reads SEHNR; CDR2 reads FQNEAQ (reference sequence). CDR3 loop: CASSLGTGGASYNEQFF. The CDR3 DNA reads as TGTGCCAGCAGCTTAGGAACCGGGGGGGCCTCCTACAATGAGCAGTTCTTC.

The gene calls are TRBV7-9 and TRBJ1-5, with D tentatively TRBD1 (5 bases). This CDR3 has 15 residues. Trimming cost V 1 base and J 3 bases, with 10 bases left between them. Germline V lookup: CDR1 SEHNR, CDR2 FQNEAQ (reference sequence). CDR3 coding DNA: TGTGCCAGCAGCTTAGGTGGAGGGACCAATCAGCCCCAGCATTTT. The encoded protein is CASSLGGGTNQPQHF.

The chain uses TRBV6-5 and TRBJ1-1; 8 bases line up with TRBD1. The CDR3 length is 13 residues. Germline V lookup: CDR1 MNHEY, CDR2 SVGAGI. The junction had 5 bases not matched to a gene; V was cut back by 10 bases and J by 1 base. In nucleotides, the CDR3 is TGTGCCACCCGACAGGGGCGGAACACTGAAGCTTTCTTT. Its translation: CATRQGRNTEAFF.

The chain is built from TRBV7-2 and TRBJ2-5; perhaps TRBD2 as D (6 bases). Trimming shortened V by 4 bases and J by 4 bases, and 10 bases separated the two germline ends. Germline V gives CDR1 SGHTA, CDR2 FQGNSA. There are 13 residues in the CDR3. The CDR3 bases are TGTGCCAGCAGCTCACTAGCCAGAGAGACCCAGTACTTC. Its translation is CASSSLARETQYF.

The CDR3 loop is CASSSGQPNTEAFF. CDR3 bases: TGTGCCAGCAGCTCGGGACAGCCGAACACTGAAGCTTTCTTT. J is TRBJ1-1 and V is TRBV11-2; 7 bases align to TRBD1. V lost 4 bases, J lost 1 base, and 3 bases stayed unmatched. This CDR3 spans 14 amino acids. Germline CDR1 SGHAT, CDR2 FQNNGV.